This T cell receptor (beta chain) is drawn from a study of regulatory T cells in long-lasting Graves disease. About the study: The study enrolled newly diagnosed Graves' patients on antithyroid drugs under 3 months.

Documented time point: newly diagnosed GD, antithyroid drugs for less than 3 months. The TCR library used RNA extracted from PBMCs. iRepertoire HTBI primers and Arm-PCR of CDR3 regions built TCR beta libraries. TCRdb independently ran MiXCR on the multiplex PCR reads; one entry per CDR3 protein. The profile shows under 450,000 distinct CDR3 sequences, around 11% of them singletons. J gave up 1 base and V 5 bases, and 11 bases lay outside the gene matches. Germline V gene lookup returns CDR1 SGHVS and CDR2 FQNEAQ. The CDR3 consists of 17 residues. Ten or more counts support this clonotype. This sample was also put to use in a study of T cells in Graves' hyperthyroidism and ophthalmopathy. That source notes: Not enrolled were patients with uncontrolled infection, other autoimmune disease, pregnancy or lactation. A first-round RT-PCR of the TCR CDR3 used the HTBI primer set. The blood repertoire included most of the expanded thyroid clonotypes above 0.001.

The source is a woman aged 18-29 years with Graves disease. The rearrangement uses TRBV7-8 and TRBJ2-1, with 7 bases fitting TRBD1. The starting material was peripheral blood mononuclear cells (PBMCs), obtained at new diagnosis, from a patient treated with antithyroid drugs. CDR3 nucleotides: TGTGCCAGCAGCGGGACAGCGGCAGTCTTTTCCTACAATGAGCAGTTCTTC. It codes for CASSGTAAVFSYNEQFF.